The rows below give T cell receptor beta chains drawn from one sample of a study of T-cell memory formation after mild COVID-19. TCRdb reprocessed the 5' RACE reads via MiXCR and lists one record per CDR3 protein. There are hundreds of thousands of distinct CDR3 sequences in the sample; 20% to 30% occur only once, and over 10% lies in the top ten. Sample: PBMCs or a T cell subset sorted from them (not recorded which). The source of these receptors is an adult woman who had mild COVID-19 (a few samples of this study predate the infection). Cell type and time point are not known. The CDR3 runs from the conserved cysteine through the conserved F or W. The order of the fields is D gene, CDR3 length, clone size, V gene, J gene, CDR3 protein, CDR3 DNA. The D gene is left open where the match is weak. Only part of the rows carry a size: once, few, many, or a class if the clone is expanded.

D: NA; length: 13; size: few; V: TRBV18; J: TRBJ1-2; CDR3: CASSPPGPGGYTF; DNA: TGTGCCAGCTCACCACCGGGTCCTGGCGGCTACACCTTC
D: NA; length: 13; size: NA; V: TRBV5-5; J: TRBJ2-5; CDR3: CASMLAYQETQYF; DNA: TGTGCCAGTATGCTAGCGTACCAAGAGACCCAGTACTTC
D: TRBD1; length: 15; size: NA; V: TRBV6-1; J: TRBJ2-6; CDR3: CASSKGGAGANVLTF; DNA: TGTGCCAGCAGTAAAGGGGGCGCTGGGGCCAACGTCCTGACTTTC
D: TRBD2; length: 15; size: NA; V: TRBV29-1; J: TRBJ2-2; CDR3: CSVAGLASNTGELFF; DNA: TGCAGCGTAGCAGGACTAGCGTCGAACACCGGGGAGCTGTTTTTT
D: TRBD1; length: 15; size: NA; V: TRBV7-9; J: TRBJ1-5; CDR3: CASSPGGSARKPQHF; DNA: TGTGCCAGCAGCCCAGGGGGGTCAGCTCGGAAGCCCCAGCATTTT
D: TRBD1; length: 16; size: many; V: TRBV7-2; J: TRBJ2-1; CDR3: CASRTYRDRGRNEQFF; DNA: TGTGCCAGCAGAACATACCGGGACAGGGGGCGGAATGAGCAGTTCTTC
D: NA; length: 14; size: NA; V: TRBV3-1; J: TRBJ2-7; CDR3: CASSQGDTSYEQYF; DNA: TGTGCCAGCAGCCAAGGGGACACTTCCTACGAGCAGTACTTC
D: NA; length: 15; size: few; V: TRBV4-1; J: TRBJ1-5; CDR3: CASKEEQPGNQPQHF; DNA: TGCGCCAGCAAGGAAGAACAACCCGGAAATCAGCCCCAGCATTTT
D: NA; length: 15; size: few; V: TRBV12-3/TRBV12-4; J: TRBJ1-6; CDR3: CASNSPGGLYSPLHF; DNA: TGTGCCAGCAACAGCCCTGGGGGATTGTATTCACCCCTCCACTTT
D: TRBD1; length: 15; size: once; V: TRBV6-5; J: TRBJ2-7; CDR3: CASSYSGQAKSEQYF; DNA: TGTGCCAGCAGTTACTCGGGACAGGCCAAATCCGAGCAGTACTTC
D: NA; length: 13; size: few; V: TRBV6-2/TRBV6-3; J: TRBJ1-1; CDR3: CASSWGSRTEAFF; DNA: TGTGCCAGCAGTTGGGGCAGTCGGACTGAAGCTTTCTTT
D: NA; length: 13; size: few; V: TRBV20-1; J: TRBJ2-7; CDR3: CSARRLPAYEQYF; DNA: TGCAGTGCTAGACGCCTTCCCGCCTACGAGCAGTACTTC
D: TRBD1; length: 14; size: NA; V: TRBV4-1; J: TRBJ2-5; CDR3: CASSPRQGWETQYF; DNA: TGCGCCAGCAGCCCCCGACAGGGCTGGGAGACCCAGTACTTC
D: NA; length: 13; size: few; V: TRBV5-1; J: TRBJ2-7; CDR3: CASSMGTPYEQYF; DNA: TGCGCCAGCAGCATGGGAACCCCCTACGAGCAGTACTTC
D: NA; length: 14; size: NA; V: TRBV12-3/TRBV12-4; J: TRBJ2-1; CDR3: CASSSGGGYNEQFF; DNA: TGTGCCAGCAGTTCAGGAGGCGGATACAATGAGCAGTTCTTC
D: NA; length: 15; size: few; V: TRBV10-3; J: TRBJ2-3; CDR3: CAISEADLGTDTQYF; DNA: TGTGCCATCAGTGAGGCAGACCTGGGCACAGATACGCAGTATTTT
D: NA; length: 14; size: NA; V: TRBV12-3/TRBV12-4; J: TRBJ1-3; CDR3: CASSFVGFGNTIYF; DNA: TGTGCCAGCAGTTTTGTGGGGTTCGGAAACACCATATATTTT
D: NA; length: 14; size: NA; V: TRBV6-5; J: TRBJ2-6; CDR3: CASTWGAGANVLTF; DNA: TGTGCCAGCACCTGGGGGGCTGGGGCCAACGTCCTGACTTTC
D: NA; length: 13; size: NA; V: TRBV15; J: TRBJ2-1; CDR3: CATSTSTYNEQFF; DNA: TGTGCCACCAGCACCTCCACCTACAATGAGCAGTTCTTC
D: NA; length: 14; size: few; V: TRBV7-9; J: TRBJ2-4; CDR3: CASSLAGDGNIQYF; DNA: TGTGCCAGCAGCTTAGCAGGGGACGGAAACATTCAGTACTTC
D: NA; length: 11; size: NA; V: TRBV6-6; J: TRBJ1-2; CDR3: CASTGINGYTF; DNA: TGTGCCAGCACCGGGATAAACGGCTACACCTTC
D: NA; length: 15; size: NA; V: TRBV15; J: TRBJ1-1; CDR3: CATSRDWFGNTEAFF; DNA: TGTGCCACCAGCAGAGACTGGTTCGGGAACACTGAAGCTTTCTTT
D: NA; length: 14; size: few; V: TRBV6-1; J: TRBJ2-5; CDR3: CASSGPGVRETQYF; DNA: TGTGCCAGCAGTGGGCCGGGGGTCCGGGAGACCCAGTACTTC
D: TRBD2; length: 15; size: NA; V: TRBV9; J: TRBJ2-5; CDR3: CASSASGAGGETQYF; DNA: TGTGCCAGCAGCGCCTCAGGAGCGGGAGGAGAGACCCAGTACTTC
D: NA; length: 15; size: few; V: TRBV7-9; J: TRBJ2-1; CDR3: CASSLLEGAYNEQFF; DNA: TGTGCCAGCAGCCTCCTTGAGGGGGCCTACAATGAGCAGTTCTTC
D: NA; length: 15; size: many; V: TRBV7-9; J: TRBJ2-7; CDR3: CASSQDSFAPYEQYF; DNA: TGTGCCAGCAGCCAAGACAGTTTTGCTCCCTACGAGCAGTACTTC
D: NA; length: 15; size: few; V: TRBV9; J: TRBJ2-7; CDR3: CASSPQPGHLYEQYF; DNA: TGTGCCAGCAGCCCTCAACCGGGACACCTCTACGAGCAGTACTTC
D: TRBD1; length: 12; size: few; V: TRBV12-3/TRBV12-4; J: TRBJ2-1; CDR3: CASRKGAVEQFF; DNA: TGTGCCAGCAGGAAGGGGGCTGTTGAGCAGTTCTTC
D: TRBD1; length: 16; size: NA; V: TRBV6-6; J: TRBJ2-7; CDR3: CASSYSGQGYSYEQYF; DNA: TGTGCCAGCAGTTACTCTGGACAGGGTTACTCCTACGAGCAGTACTTC
D: NA; length: 20; size: many; V: TRBV4-3; J: TRBJ1-3; CDR3: CASSQVPPSRSDVSGNTIYF; DNA: TGCGCCAGCAGCCAAGTGCCCCCGTCGCGGTCAGACGTCTCTGGAAACACCATATATTTT
D: NA; length: 16; size: NA; V: TRBV6-5; J: TRBJ1-1; CDR3: CASSYSGVRANTEAFF; DNA: TGTGCCAGCAGTTACTCGGGGGTGAGGGCTAACACTGAAGCTTTCTTT
D: TRBD1; length: 14; size: NA; V: TRBV7-9; J: TRBJ1-1; CDR3: CASSTGGIGTEAFF; DNA: TGTGCCAGCAGCACAGGGGGGATAGGCACTGAAGCTTTCTTT
D: NA; length: 14; size: NA; V: TRBV4-2; J: TRBJ2-1; CDR3: CASSHPGVSDEQFF; DNA: TGTGCCAGCAGCCACCCAGGGGTCTCGGATGAGCAGTTCTTC
D: NA; length: 17; size: many; V: TRBV4-1; J: TRBJ1-1; CDR3: CASTRSGGPGTSAEAFF; DNA: TGCGCCAGCACCCGATCCGGGGGGCCGGGGACAAGCGCTGAAGCTTTCTTT
D: TRBD2; length: 15; size: few; V: TRBV12-3/TRBV12-4; J: TRBJ2-2; CDR3: CASSLTSGRIGELFF; DNA: TGTGCCAGCAGTTTAACTAGCGGGAGGATCGGGGAGCTGTTTTTT
D: NA; length: 14; size: NA; V: TRBV2; J: TRBJ2-7; CDR3: CASSVDRSSYEQYF; DNA: TGTGCCAGCAGTGTCGACAGGAGCTCCTACGAGCAGTACTTC
D: NA; length: 14; size: many; V: TRBV5-1; J: TRBJ2-7; CDR3: CASSLEDPTYEQYF; DNA: TGCGCCAGCAGCTTGGAGGACCCGACCTACGAGCAGTACTTC